Shown below are 21 T cell receptor beta chains from a single sample sequenced in a study of blood T cells in healthy people across ages. Combining a sample-barcoded 5' primer with a J-beta primer mix, a second PCR ran for about 7 to 12 cycles. TCRdb re-called the 5' RACE reads through MiXCR, storing one row per CDR3 protein. The data show 1.5 million to 2 million distinct CDR3 sequences, approximately 50% seen once. Sequencing was done on a sample of blood. Receptor source: a woman between 40 and 55 years old in good health.

This chain joins TRBV2 and TRBJ1-1, with D perhaps matching TRBD1 (5 bases). Trimming removed 4 bases at V and 2 bases at J, with 8 bases between. The germline gives CDR1 SNHLY, CDR2 FYNNEI. The CDR3 is 13 amino acids. Written as DNA, the CDR3 is TGTGCCAGCAGTGGGGGGATCAACACTGAAGCTTTCTTT. It is translated as CASSGGINTEAFF.

In this sample, this clonotype turned up a few times. This chain links TRBV6-5 with TRBJ1-2; D call uncertain. Germline V gene data show CDR1 as MNHEY and CDR2 as SVGAGI. The CDR3 totals 14 residues. V dropped 6 bases and J dropped 6 bases, with 17 bases sitting between them. CDR3 in amino acids: CASSPRGLRNGYTF. DNA of the CDR3: TGTGCCAGCAGCCCCCGAGGGCTGCGGAATGGCTACACCTTC.

This clonotype showed up just a few times. Sequence at one end of the junction differs from germline and may be a read error. The chain couples TRBV11-2 to TRBJ2-4, with D perhaps matching TRBD2 (6 bases). The CDR3 is 15 amino acids. The germline V gene has CDR1 SGHAT and CDR2 FQNNGV. CDR3 DNA sequence: TGTGCCAGCAGCTTTAGTAGCGGTAGCCAAAAGATTCAGTACTTC. Amino acid sequence: CASSFSSGSQKIQYF.

This clonotype occurred a few times. The chain carries TRBV7-2 and TRBJ1-2; D call uncertain. The V end lost 2 bases, the J end lost 12 bases, and 19 bases lay between the germline ends. Germline CDR1 is SGHTA and CDR2 is FQGNSA. The CDR3 is 14 amino acids. CDR3 bases: TGTGCCAGCAGCTTATTAGTCCAGAACAATTTAAACACCTTC. It yields the protein CASSLLVQNNLNTF.

The J gene is TRBJ2-7, the V gene TRBV7-2, with D unclear. V lost 2 bases and J 2 bases, leaving 13 bases between the germline ends. Germline V gene data show CDR1 as SGHTA and CDR2 as FQGNSA. This CDR3 contains 15 residues. The CDR3 loop is CASSLNGVPTYEQYF. The CDR3, as DNA: TGTGCCAGCAGCTTAAATGGGGTGCCCACCTACGAGCAGTACTTC. Looking up the rest from reference TRBV7-2 and TRBJ2-7 gives the full variable domain: GAGVSQSPSNKVTEKGKDVELRCDPISGHTALYWYRQSLGQGLEFLIYFQGNSAPDKSGLPSDRFSAERTGGSVSTLTIQRTQQEDSAVYLCASSLNGVPTYEQYFGPGTRLTVT.

The chain carries TRBV7-2 and TRBJ2-7; 11 nucleotides line up with TRBD2. The CDR3 is made up of 15 amino acids. Germline V CDR1 and CDR2: SGHTA, FQGNSA. V shed 1 base, J shed 11 bases, and the junction held 10 bases outside the gene matches. The CDR3 coding sequence is TGTGCCAGCAGCTTAGATTCTAATAGCGGGGGGGATAAGTACTTC. Translated, it gives CASSLDSNSGGDKYF.

This clonotype was picked up a small number of times. The rearrangement links TRBV5-1 to TRBJ1-6; no definite D call. V was clipped by 0 bases and J by 4 bases, with 8 bases between them. Germline-derived CDR1 and CDR2 are SGHRS and YFSETQ. This CDR3 has 15 amino acids. The CDR3: CASSLVTGYNSPLHF. The CDR3 nucleotides read TGCGCCAGCAGCTTGGTTACCGGGTATAATTCACCCCTCCACTTT. Full variable domain (outside the CDR3, taken from reference TRBV5-1 and TRBJ1-6): KAGVTQTPRYLIKTRGQQVTLSCSPISGHRSVSWYQQTPGQGLQFLFEYFSETQRNKGNFPGRFSGRQFSNSRSEMNVSTLELGDSALYLCASSLVTGYNSPLHFGNGTRLTVT.

The chain joins TRBV7-9 to TRBJ1-2, with D possibly being TRBD1 (6 bases). CDR3 size: 17 residues. CDR1 is SEHNR, CDR2 FQNEAQ, per germline (reference sequence). Trimming stripped 2 bases from V and 2 bases from J, with 18 bases between. The chain's CDR3 is CASSLSLGGGWNYGYTF. As DNA, the CDR3 is TGTGCCAGCAGCTTATCCCTCGGAGGGGGATGGAACTATGGCTACACCTTC.

This clonotype has just a few counts. One end of the junction is discordant with germline, which a read error may explain. The V call is TRBV6-5, the J call TRBJ1-6; D is undetermined. This CDR3 has 18 amino acids. Germline V gene data show CDR1 as MNHEY and CDR2 as SVGAGI. The CDR3 here is CASSYPPEGSSYNPPLHF. Here the CDR3 DNA reads TGTGCCAGCAGTTACCCGCCGGAGGGAAGCTCCTATAATCCACCCCTCCACTTT.

This clonotype was counted between two and nine times. The chain combines TRBV7-8 with TRBJ2-7, with D perhaps TRBD1 or TRBD2 (5 bases each). The CDR3 length is 15 residues. V lost 1 base to trimming and J lost 3 bases, with 13 bases between them. CDR1 is SGHVS and CDR2 is FQNEAQ in the germline V gene. The CDR3 spells CASSLEGDGDYEQYF. DNA for the CDR3: TGTGCCAGCAGCTTAGAAGGGGACGGGGACTACGAGCAGTACTTC.

This clonotype was counted between two and nine times. The CDR3 reads CASSFQRGGAETDTQYF. The CDR3 DNA is TGTGCCAGCAGCTTTCAGCGGGGCGGCGCGGAGACAGATACGCAGTATTTT. V and J are TRBV7-2 and TRBJ2-3; 7 bases map to TRBD2. V lost 3 bases and J lost 3; bases outside the gene matches: 12. Germline V gives CDR1 SGHTA, CDR2 FQGNSA. The CDR3 sequence is 17 residues long.

This clonotype occurred a few times. V is TRBV4-3 and J is TRBJ2-5, with 9 bases fitting TRBD1. The J call may be wrong; the DNA end is better matched by TRBJ2-7. CDR1 is LGHNA, CDR2 YSLEER, per germline. The CDR3 length is 15 residues. The CDR3 nucleotides are TGCGCCAGCAGCCAAGATCGGGGACAGGGCCACGAGCAGTACTTC. It is translated as CASSQDRGQGHEQYF.

This clonotype was picked up one time. The V call is TRBV20-1, the J call TRBJ1-1, with 7 bases lining up with TRBD1. The V segment lost 5 bases and the J segment 7 bases; nucleotides outside the gene matches: 4. Looked up from germline, CDR1 is DFQATT and CDR2 is SNEGSKA (reference sequence). The CDR3 consists of 11 residues. CDR3 DNA sequence: TGCAGTGCTTGGGGGACAGTTGAAGCTTTCTTT. Translated, it gives CSAWGTVEAFF.

The chain employs TRBV20-1 and TRBJ2-5; D is possibly TRBD2 (6 bases). The closer fit of TRBJ2-7 to the DNA end suggests the J call may be wrong. Looked up from germline, CDR1 is DFQATT and CDR2 is SNEGSKA (reference sequence). The CDR3 is 13 residues long. CDR3 in DNA: TGCAGTGCTAGAGATAGTAGCGGATACGAGCAGTACTTC. It translates to CSARDSSGYEQYF.

The chain employs TRBV4-3 and TRBJ2-5; 10 bases are a match to TRBD1. The DNA end favors TRBJ2-1, so the J call may be wrong. Germline V CDR1 and CDR2: LGHNA, YSLEER. This CDR3 comprises 15 residues. The CDR3 sequence is CASSRGQGVQETQFF. CDR3 bases: TGCGCCAGCAGCAGAGGACAGGGGGTCCAAGAGACCCAGTTCTTC.

Only a few counts were recorded for this clonotype. The chain couples TRBV6-1 to TRBJ2-3; TRBD1 matches 9 bases. Germline CDR1 reads MNHNS; CDR2 reads SASEGT. The V segment lost 7 bases and the J segment 3 bases; nucleotides outside the gene matches: 11. The CDR3 consists of 16 residues. CDR3 DNA sequence: TGTGCCAGCACCCTAAGCACAGGGGGCGTAACAGATACGCAGTATTTT. Encoded protein: CASTLSTGGVTDTQYF.

This clonotype was seen a handful of times. V usage is TRBV11-2 and J usage is TRBJ1-2; maybe TRBD1 (5 bases). Germline V CDR1 and CDR2: SGHAT, FQNNGV. The germline V and J ends were trimmed by 1 base and 0 bases, with 12 bases remaining between them. The CDR3 extends over 16 amino acids. The CDR3 protein is CASSLGGQASNYGYTF. In nucleotides, the CDR3 is TGTGCCAGCAGCTTAGGGGGCCAGGCCTCTAACTATGGCTACACCTTC.

This clonotype was recorded a few times. The rearrangement joins TRBV6-5 to TRBJ1-1, with D tentatively TRBD1 (5 bases). The germline gives CDR1 MNHEY, CDR2 SVGAGI. The CDR3 contains 13 residues. V gave up 5 bases and J gave up 10 bases, with 17 bases separating them. The CDR3 DNA sequence: TGTGCCAGCAGTCCCACACCGGGGGGTGGAGCTTTCTTT. Translation gives CASSPTPGGGAFF.

The gene calls are TRBV6-1 and TRBJ2-5; a possible D gene is TRBD2 (5 bases). Germline V gene data show CDR1 as MNHNS and CDR2 as SASEGT. The length of the CDR3 is 11 residues. Deletions cut 7 bases from V and 13 bases from J, with 16 bases between. The CDR3 bases are TGTGCCAGCATCATAGGAGGATATTTGTACTTC. It is translated as CASIIGGYLYF.

The chain carries TRBV4-1 and TRBJ1-5; D remains ambiguous. CDR3 length: 17 amino acids. Germline V gene lookup returns CDR1 MGHRA and CDR2 YSYEKL. Trimming took off 0 bases at V and 2 bases at J, with 14 bases between the two ends. CDR3 DNA sequence: TGCGCCAGCAGCCAAGATGCGGAGGTTGGGGGCAATCAGCCCCAGCATTTT. This encodes CASSQDAEVGGNQPQHF.

This chain connects TRBV7-2 to TRBJ2-7; D may be TRBD1 or TRBD2 (5 bases each). The CDR3 length is 16 residues. The germline V gene encodes CDR1 SGHTA and CDR2 FQGNSA. The V and J ends lost 3 bases and 0 bases respectively, with 15 bases between them. As DNA, the CDR3 is TGTGCCAGCAGCTTTACCGGGACGGAGAGCTCCTACGAGCAGTACTTC. It specifies CASSFTGTESSYEQYF. Filled out from reference TRBV7-2 and TRBJ2-7, the complete variable domain reads GAGVSQSPSNKVTEKGKDVELRCDPISGHTALYWYRQSLGQGLEFLIYFQGNSAPDKSGLPSDRFSAERTGGSVSTLTIQRTQQEDSAVYLCASSFTGTESSYEQYFGPGTRLTVT.